This record concerns one T cell receptor (beta chain) sequence. Measured with immunoSEQ multiplex PCR; TCRdb has only the in-frame clones, and not every one. The sample yields fewer than 500,000 clones, approximately 77% seen once. The data were taken from a study of blood T cell repertoires in COVID-19. About the study: PBMCs, B-cell-depleted T cells, or T cells provided the cDNA or gDNA that made up the material.

V lost 3 bases to trimming and J lost 3 bases, with 11 bases between them. This CDR3 comprises 14 residues. Germline V lookup: CDR1 LNHNV, CDR2 YYDKDF (reference sequence). V is TRBV15 and J is TRBJ1-1, with D possibly TRBD1 on 6 matching bases. The TCR originated in a human donor with acute or convalescent COVID-19. The donor label of this sample is uncertain. The sequenced sample consisted of peripheral blood. CDR3 nucleotides: TGTGCCACCAGCAGGAACAGGGTAGACACTGAAGCTTTCTTT. Its protein is CATSRNRVDTEAFF.